This TCR beta chain was sequenced for a study of spatial heterogeneity in lung cancer. Study-wide results and caveats: Tracking of tumor mutation counts was seen in expanded intratumoral alpha and beta TCR counts.

TCRdb reprocessed the 5' RACE reads via MiXCR and lists one record per CDR3 protein. The sample yields a few thousand distinct CDR3 sequences, roughly 12% seen once. The CDR3 has 15 residues. Germline-derived CDR1 and CDR2 are SGDLS and YYNGEE. Trimming took off 5 bases at V and 4 bases at J, with 15 bases between the two ends. This clonotype has just one count. What it binds is unknown. The time point was: sample taken at primary tumor resection. There were 70 to 80 donors, all of them untreated patients with early-stage non-small cell lung cancer. Researchers sequenced whole RNA taken from tumor, nontumor lung or frozen PBMC without sorting.

The chain links TRBV9 to TRBJ2-2, with D perhaps given as TRBD1 or TRBD2 (6 bases each). The receptor was isolated from a female donor with early-stage non-small cell lung cancer. The sample consisted of lung tumor tissue, taken at surgery. The CDR3 nucleotides are TGTGCCAGCAGGGCAACGGGGGCTGGCACCGGGGAGCTGTTTTTT. This gives the protein CASRATGAGTGELFF.